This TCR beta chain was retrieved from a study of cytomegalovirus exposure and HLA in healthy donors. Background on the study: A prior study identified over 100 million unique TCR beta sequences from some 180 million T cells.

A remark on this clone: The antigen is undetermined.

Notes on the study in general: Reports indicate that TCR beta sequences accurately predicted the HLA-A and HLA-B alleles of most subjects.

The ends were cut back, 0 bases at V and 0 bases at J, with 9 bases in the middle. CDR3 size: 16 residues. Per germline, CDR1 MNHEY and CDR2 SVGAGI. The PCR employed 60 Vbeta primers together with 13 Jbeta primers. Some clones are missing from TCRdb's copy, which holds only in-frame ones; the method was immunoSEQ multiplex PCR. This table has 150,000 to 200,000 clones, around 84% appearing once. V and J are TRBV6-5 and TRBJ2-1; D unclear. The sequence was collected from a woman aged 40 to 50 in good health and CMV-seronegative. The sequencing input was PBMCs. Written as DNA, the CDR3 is TGTGCCAGCAGTTACTCGAGGCTAACCTCCTACAATGAGCAGTTCTTC. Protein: CASSYSRLTSYNEQFF.